The following is a T cell receptor (beta chain) sequence with its context. This sample is drawn from a study of Ad26.COV2.S vaccination and SARS-CoV-2 variants. Across the whole study: Administration of Ad26.COV2.S was intramuscular, either once or twice 56 days apart.

Profiling relied on immunoSEQ multiplex PCR, and the TCRdb table lists in-frame clones only, not all of them. The sample records around 300,000 clones, 80% to 90% being singletons. Treatment: about 20 received Ad26.COV2.S at low or high dose, single or two shots; 5 received placebo; per-sample allocation not given. At day 63 after the first vaccine or placebo injection, samples were drawn. An 18-55-year-old adult in Boston served as donor. V lost 1 base and J lost 5; bases outside the gene matches: 6. This CDR3 contains 15 residues. CDR1 MNHEY and CDR2 SVGAGI come from the germline V gene. The chain employs TRBV6-5 and TRBJ2-3; TRBD2 agrees at 7 bases. The TCR comes from a person between 18 and 59 years old who received the Ad26.COV2.S COVID-19 vaccine or a placebo. The sample here was peripheral blood, taken in a trial of Ad26.COV2.S vaccine versus placebo. The CDR3, as DNA: TGTGCCAGCAGTTACTTAACGGGGGGAAGAGATACGCAGTATTTT. Translating gives CASSYLTGGRDTQYF.